This TCR beta chain was identified in a study of post-analysis software for immune sequencing data. At the level of the study: The disease courses covered relapsing-remitting, secondary progressive and progressive-relapsing multiple sclerosis.

Built from TCR beta cDNA, the libraries had unique molecular identifiers in them. TCRdb reprocessed the PCR reads with MiXCR, giving one entry per CDR3 protein. The sample has 750,000 to 900,000 distinct CDR3 sequences; about 45% are singletons. Comment on this clonotype: What it binds is not known.

Study-level points and caveats: Normalized Chao1 diversity was significantly reduced in patients versus controls. Samples from one preparation batch, clustered by F measure, grouped strongly together.

Sequenced sample: blood. The clonotype originates from a girl aged 5-17 years with multiple sclerosis.

The CDR3 is CASSLGVLSQETQYF. The CDR3 DNA follows: TGTGCCAGCAGTTTAGGAGTACTAAGCCAAGAGACCCAGTACTTC. The chain recombines TRBV12-3 or TRBV12-4 with TRBJ2-5; unclear D gene. Trimming stripped 1 base from V and 1 base from J, with 10 bases between. The CDR3 spans 15 residues.